Reported below is one T cell receptor (beta chain). Its antigen remains unidentified. The sample belongs to a study of T-cell reconstitution after alpha-beta-depleted transplantation in children. The CDR3 contains 15 residues. The germline CDR1 and CDR2 sequences are SGHTA and FQGTGA. The V end was cut by 3 bases, the J end by 6 bases, with 16 bases between. Construction of the TCRbeta library involved unique molecular identifiers. MiXCR, applied by TCRdb to the PCR reads, yields one record per CDR3 protein. Seen here are approximately 980,000 distinct CDR3 sequences, 25% to 30% observed once, and the top ten hold roughly 28%. Study conclusions and caveats: Where some patients showed high TCRbeta diversity at day 60, it came from recipient T cells and thymic progenitors that had survived. Among T cells one year after transplant, newly produced cells accounted for most counts and diversity.

This chain connects TRBV7-3 to TRBJ2-3, with TRBD2 as a possible D gene (7 bases). This sample comprised PBMCs, mostly from graft donor cells, obtained 360 days after TCRalphabeta/CD19-depleted stem cell transplant. The sequence came from a boy under three years old who had a stem cell transplant for SCID, so the T cells may come from the graft donor. CDR3 protein: CASSLGGGQRDTQYF. In DNA, the CDR3 is TGTGCCAGCAGCTTGGGGGGGGGCCAGCGGGATACGCAGTATTTT.